This paragraph reports one T cell receptor (beta chain). Its antigen is still unknown. Trimming removed 2 bases from V and 0 bases from J, with 16 bases in between. The length of the CDR3 is 17 residues. These data come from a study of T cells in localized non-small cell lung cancer. Notes on the study in general: Among the top 100 tumor clones, a median approximately 55 appeared in adjacent lung. Measurement of T cell clonality placed uninvolved adjacent lung highest, above the level in tumor. Increased T cell density in blood showed an association with longer overall survival. Without multi-region sequencing, intratumor heterogeneity could not be excluded.

Method: immunoSEQ multiplex PCR; TCRdb's copy keeps in-frame clones and lacks some. Among under 70,000 clones listed, around 86% were seen once. This material consisted of peripheral blood, taken before any cancer treatment. The source is a woman aged 35-75 years with stage I lung adenocarcinoma. V usage is TRBV23-1 and J usage is TRBJ1-1, with a possible D match to TRBD1 (6 bases). TRBV23-1 falls under the ORF class, with uncertain function. The CDR3 DNA reads TGCGCCAGCAGTCAACCTGGACAGTTCTCTATGAACACTGAAGCTTTCTTT. This codes for CASSQPGQFSMNTEAFF.